Reported below is one T cell receptor (beta chain). The method was immunoSEQ multiplex PCR; TCRdb's version includes in-frame clones alone and lacks a portion of them. The sample has hundreds of thousands of clones; roughly 90% are singletons. The data originate from a study of Ad26.COV2.S vaccination and SARS-CoV-2 variants. V lost 5 bases to trimming and J lost 6 bases; unmatched junction nucleotides: 5. The CDR3 has 14 residues. Germline CDR1 LNHDA, CDR2 SQIVND (reference sequence). Treatment in this sample: 19 received Ad26.COV2.S at low or high dose, single or two shots; about 5 received placebo; per-sample allocation not given. Day 63 following the first vaccine or placebo injection was when the samples were taken. The vaccine delivered Wuhan-strain SARS-CoV-2 spike through an Ad26 vector.

Sequencing was performed on peripheral blood, taken in a trial of Ad26.COV2.S vaccine versus placebo. The clonotype originates from a person aged 18-65 years who received the Ad26.COV2.S COVID-19 vaccine or a placebo. J is TRBJ1-4 and V is TRBV19; 8 nucleotides match TRBD1. This CDR3 reads CASSDRGRYEKLFF. The CDR3 DNA follows: TGTGCCAGTAGTGACAGGGGAAGGTATGAAAAACTGTTTTTT.